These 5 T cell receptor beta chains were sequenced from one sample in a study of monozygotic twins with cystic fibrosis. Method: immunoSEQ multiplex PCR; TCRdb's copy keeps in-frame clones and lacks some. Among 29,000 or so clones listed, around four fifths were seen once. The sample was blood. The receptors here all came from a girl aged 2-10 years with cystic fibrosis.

The CDR3 sequence: CASSKGGEQFF. The DNA for the CDR3 is TGTGCCAGCAGCAAAGGGGGTGAGCAGTTCTTC. The rearrangement uses TRBV5-4 and TRBJ2-1, with D possibly being TRBD1 (6 bases). CDR3 length: 11 residues. The germline V and J ends were trimmed by 4 bases and 9 bases, with 8 bases remaining between them. The germline gives CDR1 SGHNT, CDR2 YYREEE (reference sequence).

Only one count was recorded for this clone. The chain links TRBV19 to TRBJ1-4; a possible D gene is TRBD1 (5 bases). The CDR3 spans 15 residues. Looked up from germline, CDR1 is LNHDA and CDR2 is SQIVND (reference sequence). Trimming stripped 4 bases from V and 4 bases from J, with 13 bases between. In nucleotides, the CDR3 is TGTGCCAGTAGTAGCCGAGGGGCAGGTAATGAAAAACTGTTTTTT. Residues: CASSSRGAGNEKLFF.

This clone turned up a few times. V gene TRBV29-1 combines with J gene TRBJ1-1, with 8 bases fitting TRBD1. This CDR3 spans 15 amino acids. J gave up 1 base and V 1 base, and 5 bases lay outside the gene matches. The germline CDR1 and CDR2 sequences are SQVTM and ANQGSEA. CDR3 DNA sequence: TGCAGCGTTGAAGCGTCAGGGGGCGGGAACACTGAAGCTTTCTTT. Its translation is CSVEASGGGNTEAFF.

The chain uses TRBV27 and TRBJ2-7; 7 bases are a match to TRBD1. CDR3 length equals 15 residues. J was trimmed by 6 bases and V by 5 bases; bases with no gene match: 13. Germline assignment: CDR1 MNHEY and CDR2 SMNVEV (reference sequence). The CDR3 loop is CASSPIGTALIEQYF. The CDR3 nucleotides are TGTGCCAGCAGTCCGATCGGGACAGCCTTGATCGAGCAGTACTTC.

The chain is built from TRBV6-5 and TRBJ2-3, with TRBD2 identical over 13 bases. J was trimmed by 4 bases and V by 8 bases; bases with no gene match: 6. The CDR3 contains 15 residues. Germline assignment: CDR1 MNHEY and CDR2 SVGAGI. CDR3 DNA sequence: TGTGCCAGCGCCCGACTAGCGGGAGGCCCAGATACGCAGTATTTT. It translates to CASARLAGGPDTQYF.